This T cell receptor beta chain was captured by sequencing in a study of cytomegalovirus exposure and HLA in healthy donors. A note on this clone: One junction end disagrees with the germline gene, perhaps due to a read error.

Vbeta (60) and Jbeta (13) primers were used in the PCR. Assay used: immunoSEQ multiplex PCR; TCRdb lists only in-frame clones, some missing. The data show over 150,000 clones, roughly 82% seen once. At sampling all donors were nominally healthy, likely with unrecorded immune exposures. CDR1 and CDR2 (germline): ENHRY, SYGVKD. The CDR3 totals 13 residues. The sample taken for sequencing was PBMCs. This clonotype originated in a girl aged 10-17 years in good health and CMV-seropositive. The chain recombines TRBV10-3 with TRBJ2-5; possibly TRBD1 for D (6 bases). Here the CDR3 DNA reads TGTGCCGTCAGACAGGAAATCGAAGAGACCCAGTACTTC. Translated, it gives CAVRQEIEETQYF.